These 9 T cell receptor beta chains share one sample of origin, sequenced in a study of T cells in Graves' hyperthyroidism and ophthalmopathy. RNA transcripts provided the source from which TCR beta CDR3 regions were amplified. First-round RT-PCR targeting the TCR CDR3 was performed with the HTBI primer set. In TCRdb, the multiplex PCR reads were re-called with MiXCR into one record per CDR3 protein. Of 250,000 to 300,000 distinct CDR3 sequences in the sample, approximately 14% were seen once. Specimen: blood. Receptor source: a woman between 35 and 50 years old with Graves' hyperthyroidism that later progressed to Graves' ophthalmopathy.

This clonotype showed up many times. This chain uses TRBV29-1 with TRBJ2-7, with 9 bases matching TRBD2. CDR3 length: 14 residues. Trimming at V came to 2 bases and at J to 2 bases, leaving 4 bases not matched to a gene. Germline CDR1 is SQVTM and CDR2 is ANQGSEA. CDR3 region: CSVELAGIPYEQYF. The DNA for the CDR3 is TGCAGCGTTGAACTAGCGGGGATACCCTACGAGCAGTACTTC.

This clonotype was recorded many times. This chain uses TRBV14 with TRBJ2-7; unclear D gene. V was clipped by 1 base and J by 4 bases, with 5 bases between them. This CDR3 contains 12 residues. The germline CDR1 and CDR2 sequences are SGHDN and FVKESK. The CDR3 nucleotides are TGTGCCAGCAGCCAAGCGGATTACGAGCAGTACTTC. Its protein is CASSQADYEQYF.

This clonotype was seen ten or more times. This sequence joins TRBV28 and TRBJ1-4, with TRBD1 identical over 8 bases. The CDR3 has 15 residues. Losses at the gene ends were 6 bases for V and 7 bases for J; bases not matched to a gene: 10. Per the germline V gene, CDR1 is MDHEN and CDR2 is SYDVKM. The CDR3 DNA follows: TGTGCCAGCAGCCGTACCAGAACAGGGGGTGAAAAACTGTTTTTT. It encodes CASSRTRTGGEKLFF.

This clonotype was recorded at least ten times. The rearrangement links TRBV6-1 to TRBJ2-6; D is unclear. Germline-derived CDR1 and CDR2 are MNHNS and SASEGT. This CDR3 comprises 16 residues. Between the trimmed V and J ends, which lost 5 bases and 0 bases, there was a span of 11 bases. The CDR3 region is CASSYTQHSGANVLTF. The CDR3, as DNA: TGTGCCAGCAGTTACACCCAACACTCTGGGGCCAACGTCCTGACTTTC.

This clonotype was picked up a small number of times. The chain employs TRBV5-4 and TRBJ2-1; D gene unclear. CDR1 SGHNT and CDR2 YYREEE come from the germline V gene (reference sequence). The length of the CDR3 is 13 residues. Trimming removed 0 bases from V and 7 bases from J, with 8 bases in between. The CDR3 protein is CASSLVGINEQFF. In DNA, the CDR3 is TGTGCCAGCAGCTTGGTTGGTATTAATGAGCAGTTCTTC.

The V gene is TRBV10-3, the J gene TRBJ2-7; no firm D call. With 2 bases removed from V and 2 bases from J, the gap between germline ends came to 13 bases. Looked up from germline, CDR1 is ENHRY and CDR2 is SYGVKD. The CDR3 is 15 residues long. CDR3 sequence reads: CAISEEVFPPYEQYF. The CDR3 coding sequence is TGTGCCATCAGTGAGGAGGTTTTTCCCCCCTACGAGCAGTACTTC.

The gene calls are TRBV6-5 and TRBJ2-2; 10 nucleotides match TRBD2. CDR3 length equals 17 residues. V gave up 2 bases and J gave up 5 bases; unmatched junction bases: 8. Germline V lookup: CDR1 MNHEY, CDR2 SVGAGI. The CDR3 spells CASSYILAGEATGELFF. Here the CDR3 DNA reads TGTGCCAGCAGTTACATCCTAGCGGGAGAAGCAACCGGGGAGCTGTTTTTT.

The rearrangement links TRBV24-1 to TRBJ2-3; 7 nucleotides agree with TRBD1. Per the germline V gene, CDR1 is KGHDR and CDR2 is SFDVKD. The CDR3 has 15 amino acids. The V and J ends lost 7 bases and 2 bases, in that order; junction bases with no gene match: 8. This CDR3 is CATSHTGDFTDTQYF. CDR3 sequence (DNA): TGTGCCACCAGCCATACAGGGGATTTCACAGATACGCAGTATTTT.

The sample holds many counts of this clonotype. This chain links TRBV28 with TRBJ2-7; 11 bases fit TRBD2. The CDR3 loop spans 14 amino acids. Germline values: CDR1 MDHEN, CDR2 SYDVKM. J was trimmed by 6 bases and V by 6 bases; bases with no gene match: 7. The CDR3 sequence: CASRLTSGTGEQYF. The CDR3 DNA sequence: TGTGCCAGCAGATTGACTAGCGGGACTGGCGAGCAGTACTTC.